This T cell receptor (beta chain) is drawn from a study of blood T cells in healthy people across ages. Primers used in a second PCR of roughly 6 to 11 cycles were a sample-barcoded 5' primer and a J-beta primer mix. MiXCR, applied by TCRdb to the 5' RACE reads, yields one record per CDR3 protein. Found here are around 1.5 million distinct CDR3 sequences, roughly 60% of them singletons; the top ten hold about 6.3%. The receptor comes from a man between 18 and 35 years old in good health. The sample was blood.

CDR3 amino acids: CSAREDSRGGRYEQYF. Written as DNA, the CDR3 is TGCAGTGCTAGAGAGGATTCGCGGGGAGGGCGGTACGAGCAGTACTTC. The chain employs TRBV20-1 and TRBJ2-4; the match to TRBD2 covers 7 bases. The DNA end is more similar to TRBJ2-7, so the J call may be wrong. There are 16 residues in the CDR3. Germline lookup yields CDR1 DFQATT and CDR2 SNEGSKA (reference sequence).